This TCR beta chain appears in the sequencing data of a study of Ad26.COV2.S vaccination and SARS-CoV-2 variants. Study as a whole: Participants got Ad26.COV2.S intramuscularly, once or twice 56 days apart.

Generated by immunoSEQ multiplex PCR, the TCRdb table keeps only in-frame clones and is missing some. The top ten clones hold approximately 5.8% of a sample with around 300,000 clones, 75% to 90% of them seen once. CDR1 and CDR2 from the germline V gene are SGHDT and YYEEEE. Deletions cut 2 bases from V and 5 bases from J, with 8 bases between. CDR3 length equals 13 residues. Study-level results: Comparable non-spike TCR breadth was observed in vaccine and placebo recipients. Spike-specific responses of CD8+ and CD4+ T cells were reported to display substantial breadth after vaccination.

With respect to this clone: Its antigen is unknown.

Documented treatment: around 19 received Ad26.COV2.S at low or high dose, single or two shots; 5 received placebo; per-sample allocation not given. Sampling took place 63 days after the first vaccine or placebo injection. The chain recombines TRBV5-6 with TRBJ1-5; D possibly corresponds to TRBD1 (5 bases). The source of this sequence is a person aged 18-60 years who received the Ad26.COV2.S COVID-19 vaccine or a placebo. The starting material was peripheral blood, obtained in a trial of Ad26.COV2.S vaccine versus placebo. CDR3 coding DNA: TGTGCCAGCAGCTTAGGAGGGGATCAGCCCCAGCATTTT. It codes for CASSLGGDQPQHF.